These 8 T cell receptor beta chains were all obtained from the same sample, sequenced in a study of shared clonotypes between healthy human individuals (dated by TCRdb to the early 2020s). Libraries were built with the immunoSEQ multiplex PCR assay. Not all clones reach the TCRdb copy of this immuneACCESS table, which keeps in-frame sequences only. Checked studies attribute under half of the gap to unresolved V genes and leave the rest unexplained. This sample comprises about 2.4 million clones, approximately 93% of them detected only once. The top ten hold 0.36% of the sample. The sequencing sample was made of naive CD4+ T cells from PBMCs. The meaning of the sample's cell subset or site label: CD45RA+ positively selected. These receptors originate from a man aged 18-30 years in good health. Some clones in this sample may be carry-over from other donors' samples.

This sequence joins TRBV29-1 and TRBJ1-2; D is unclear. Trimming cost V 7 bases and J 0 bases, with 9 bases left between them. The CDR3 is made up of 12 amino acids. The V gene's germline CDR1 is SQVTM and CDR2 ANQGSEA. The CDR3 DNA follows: TGCAGCGCCGGCCAGACTAACTATGGCTACACCTTC. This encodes CSAGQTNYGYTF.

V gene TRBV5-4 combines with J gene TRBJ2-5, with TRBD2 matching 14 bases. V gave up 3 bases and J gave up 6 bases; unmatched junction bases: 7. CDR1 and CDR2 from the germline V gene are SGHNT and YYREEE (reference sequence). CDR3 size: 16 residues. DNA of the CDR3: TGTGCCAGCAGCTCCCGACTAGCGGGAGGGATACAGACCCAGTACTTC. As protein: CASSSRLAGGIQTQYF.

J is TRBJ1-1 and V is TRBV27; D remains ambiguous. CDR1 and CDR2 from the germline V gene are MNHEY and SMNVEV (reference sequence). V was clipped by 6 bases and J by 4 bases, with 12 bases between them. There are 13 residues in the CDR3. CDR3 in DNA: TGTGCCAGCAGCCTGAACGTGGGCACTGAAGCTTTCTTT. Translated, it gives CASSLNVGTEAFF.

CDR3 amino acids: CASSLGKQGALYGYTF. The CDR3 DNA follows: TGTGCCAGCAGCTTGGGAAAACAGGGGGCGTTATATGGCTACACCTTC. The gene calls are TRBV7-9 and TRBJ1-2, with 9 nucleotides matching TRBD1. Germline V lookup: CDR1 SEHNR, CDR2 FQNEAQ (reference sequence). V dropped 3 bases and J dropped 5; count of bases not matched to a gene: 10. The CDR3 length is 16 residues.

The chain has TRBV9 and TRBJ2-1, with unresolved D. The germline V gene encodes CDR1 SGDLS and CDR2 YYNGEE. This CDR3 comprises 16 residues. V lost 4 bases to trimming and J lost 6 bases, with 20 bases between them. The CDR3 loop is CASSSGQTKTSNEQFF. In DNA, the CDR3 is TGTGCCAGCAGCTCCGGTCAGACCAAAACGAGCAATGAGCAGTTCTTC.

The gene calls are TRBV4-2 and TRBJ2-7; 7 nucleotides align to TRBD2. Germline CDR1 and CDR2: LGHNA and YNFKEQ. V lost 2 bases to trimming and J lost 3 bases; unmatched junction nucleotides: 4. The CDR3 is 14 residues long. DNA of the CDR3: TGTGCCAGCAGCCAACTAGCGGATTACTACGAGCAGTACTTC. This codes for CASSQLADYYEQYF.

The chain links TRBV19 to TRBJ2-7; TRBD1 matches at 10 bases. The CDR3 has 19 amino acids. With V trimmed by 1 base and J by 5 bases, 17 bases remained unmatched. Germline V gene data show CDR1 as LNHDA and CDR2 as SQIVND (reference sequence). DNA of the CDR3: TGTGCCAGTAGTATAGGGACAGGGGGAGAGCGGGAAGGTCCCCACGAGCAGTACTTC. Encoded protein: CASSIGTGGEREGPHEQYF.

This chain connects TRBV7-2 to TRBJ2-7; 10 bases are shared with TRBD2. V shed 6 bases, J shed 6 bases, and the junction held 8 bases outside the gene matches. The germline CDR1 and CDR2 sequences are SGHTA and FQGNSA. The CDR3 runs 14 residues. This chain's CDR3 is CASRARLAGGEQYF. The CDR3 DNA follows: TGTGCCAGCAGGGCACGTTTAGCGGGAGGCGAGCAGTACTTC. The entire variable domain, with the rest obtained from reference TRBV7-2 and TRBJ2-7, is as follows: GAGVSQSPSNKVTEKGKDVELRCDPISGHTALYWYRQSLGQGLEFLIYFQGNSAPDKSGLPSDRFSAERTGGSVSTLTIQRTQQEDSAVYLCASRARLAGGEQYFGPGTRLTVT.